This T cell receptor (beta chain) appears in the sequencing data of a study of molecular identifiers for immune sequencing clone quantification listed by TCRdb under 2018. Background for the entire study: For a replicate experiment, RNA from around 20,000 or 100,000 naive CD8 T cells was divided into five aliquots, of which four were sequenced. The study was a methods study using CD8 T cells to benchmark molecular-identifier clustering-based TCR repertoire sequencing (MIDCIRS) and TCR RNA copy counting. Overall results and qualifications from the work: In CMV-specific effector cells, over 98% of molecules were held by clones above 20 RNA copies, whereas under 1% of molecules were held by such clones in naive cells. Highly expanded clone sizes could be underestimated because identical TCR molecules may share a barcode. When barcode sub-clustering was left out, chimeric consensus sequences inflated TCR diversity, with chimeras reaching as high as 47%. Even against a background of 750,000 to 1,000,000 naive CD8 T cells, spiked-in Jurkat TCR RNA amounting to a single cell's worth was reported to be detectable. About 2.9 recovered TCR RNA copies per cell were obtained by modeling, versus about ten by digital PCR, implying a capture efficiency of 30% to 35%. The naive libraries included spiked-in Jurkat TCR RNA (fewer than eleven copies' worth), and this Jurkat TCR RNA is not part of the donor repertoire.

The CDR3 holds 14 amino acids from the cysteine to the phenylalanine. Just CDR3 DNA is preserved here, 42 bases in frame from base 1. Sequences MNHEY (CDR1) and SVGEGT (CDR2) are obtained from the germline V gene. Trimmed from V: 4 bases; trimmed from J: 8 bases; junction bases lacking a gene match: 10. This clonotype was counted only a few times. No antigen is known for it. Base quality data are lacking; no much larger clone is found one base away. The method behind the library was PCR. Sequencing used a NextSeq 500. Bulk TCR libraries were prepared as previously described, using TCR primers listed in Table S5. Total RNA was purified with the Qiagen AllPrep DNA/RNA kit. Before analysis, reads from multiple sequencing runs of the same library were pooled. From the authors' description of their analysis: Reads were retained only if an exact TCR constant sequence was present, and the retained reads were trimmed to 150 nt and grouped according to their 12-nt molecular barcodes. Reads in each barcode group were sub-clustered using a 15% Levenshtein threshold, and a quality-weighted consensus sequence was built for each RNA molecule. Non-functional sequences were removed, as were lower-count sequences one edit away from another. Based on a fit of two negative binomial distributions, barcode sub-clusters having less than 20% of the maximum read count were discarded. TCRdb reanalyzed the raw reads on its own, using fastp at Q25 for trimming and MiXCR for clone calling, and kept in-frame beta chains. Entries are consolidated by CDR3 protein sequence, retaining the most common genes and DNA. The V and J calls follow TCRdb's processing rather than the paper's. This sample comprises hundreds of thousands of distinct CDR3 sequences, 25% of them detected only once. The ten largest clones represent 0.78% of the sample.

Libraries of naive CD8 T cells were built from anywhere between roughly 17,000 and 1,100,000 sorted cells, with 10%, 30% or 50% of the purified RNA used. Naive CD8 T cells were FACS-sorted as CD8+CD4-CCR7+CD45RA+ on a BD FACSAria II into RLT Plus buffer. Detection sensitivity was tested by spiking Jurkat RNA equal to some 11 TCR copies' worth into samples containing about 20,000-1,000,000 naive CD8 T cells. CD8 T cells were enriched with RosetteSep CD8+ T Cell Enrichment Cocktail and Ficoll-Paque, followed by ACK red cell lysis. Sequencing was performed on naive CD8+ T cells from blood, with Jurkat cell RNA spiked in. The cell subset or site label on this specimen signifies: FACS-sorted CD8+CD4-CCR7+CD45RA+ naive T cells. The chain is assembled from TRBV6-2 or TRBV6-3 and TRBJ1-1, with 7 central nucleotides matching TRBD1. The origin of this receptor is a human donor in good health. Some libraries in this study had Jurkat cell RNA spiked in. The nucleotides are TGTGCCAGCAGTTCGAAAGACAGGGTTTCCGAAGCTTTCTTT. The encoded protein is CASSSKDRVSEAFF.